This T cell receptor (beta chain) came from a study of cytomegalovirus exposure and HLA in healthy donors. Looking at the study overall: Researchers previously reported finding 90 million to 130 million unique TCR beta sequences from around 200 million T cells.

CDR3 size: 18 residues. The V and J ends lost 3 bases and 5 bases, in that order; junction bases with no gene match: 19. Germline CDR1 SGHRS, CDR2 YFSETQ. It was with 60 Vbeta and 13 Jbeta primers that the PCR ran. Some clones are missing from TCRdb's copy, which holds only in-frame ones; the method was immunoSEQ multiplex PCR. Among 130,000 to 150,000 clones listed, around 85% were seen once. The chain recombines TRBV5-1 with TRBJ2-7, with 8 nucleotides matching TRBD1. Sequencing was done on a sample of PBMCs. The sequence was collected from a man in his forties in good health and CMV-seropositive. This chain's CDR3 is CASSSDPGQDTDWDEQYF. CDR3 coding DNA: TGCGCCAGCAGCTCGGATCCGGGACAGGATACCGACTGGGACGAGCAGTACTTC. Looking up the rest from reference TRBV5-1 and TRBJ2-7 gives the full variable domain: KAGVTQTPRYLIKTRGQQVTLSCSPISGHRSVSWYQQTPGQGLQFLFEYFSETQRNKGNFPGRFSGRQFSNSRSEMNVSTLELGDSALYLCASSSDPGQDTDWDEQYFGPGTRLTVT.